This is a list of T cell receptor beta chains from one sample in a study of cytomegalovirus exposure and HLA in healthy donors. The repertoire was sequenced with immunoSEQ multiplex PCR; TCRdb's copy has only in-frame clones and lacks some. The sample shows approximately 160,000 clones, about 81% of them seen only once. Sequencing input: PBMCs. Receptor source: a girl aged 2 to 10 in good health and CMV-seropositive. CDR3s include the opening cysteine and the closing phenylalanine or tryptophan. The D gene is left open where the match is weak. Clone size is shown for a subset of rows, as once, few, many or a class of expanded clone.

J gene	D gene	V gene	clone size	CDR3 DNA	CDR3 protein
TRBJ2-7	-	TRBV5-1	-	TGCGCCAGCAGCTGGGACTGGTCCTACGAGCAGTACTTC	CASSWDWSYEQYF
TRBJ1-5	-	TRBV19	-	TGTGCCAGTAGTGCGACAGGTAATCAGCCCCAGCATTTT	CASSATGNQPQHF
TRBJ2-7	-	TRBV10-1	-	TGCGCCAGCAGTGATGTTCTAACGGGAAAGCAGTACTTC	CASSDVLTGKQYF
TRBJ2-7	-	TRBV6-5	-	TGTGCCAGCAGTTACAGGGGGTTTTCCTACGAGCAGTACTTC	CASSYRGFSYEQYF
TRBJ2-4	TRBD1	TRBV28	-	TGTGCCAGCAGTTTATGGAAACCGGGACAGAAAAACATTCAGTACTTC	CASSLWKPGQKNIQYF
TRBJ1-2	TRBD1	TRBV2	-	TGTGCCAGCAGTTTTGGACAGGAGGGCTACACCTTC	CASSFGQEGYTF
TRBJ1-3	TRBD1	TRBV9	-	TGTGCCAGCAGCGTAGGAGGGGGCGGTGGAAACACCATATATTTT	CASSVGGGGGNTIYF
TRBJ2-5	-	TRBV7-9	-	TGTGCCAGCAGCTTGGGGAGTTGGGAGACCCAGTACTTC	CASSLGSWETQYF
TRBJ2-5	-	TRBV2	-	TGTGCCACCAGATCGTTTGGGGGGAGTGAGAAGACCCAGTACTTC	CATRSFGGSEKTQYF
TRBJ1-2	-	TRBV28	few	TGTGCCAGCAGTGGACAGCCGTTTGGCTACACCTTC	CASSGQPFGYTF
TRBJ1-1	-	TRBV4-1	-	TGCGCCGGTCGTACTGTCGGGAACACTGAAGCTTTCTTT	CAGRTVGNTEAFF
TRBJ1-4	-	TRBV25-1	-	TGTGCCAGCAGTGAATACGGGGGAGATGAAAAACTGTTTTTT	CASSEYGGDEKLFF
TRBJ1-2	TRBD1	TRBV7-6	-	TGTGCCAGCAGCTTGCGAACAGGGGGCGCGGGCTACACCTTC	CASSLRTGGAGYTF